The clone carrying this TCR beta chain was seen more than once but under ten times. The target antigen is unknown. The data belong to a study of T-cell memory formation after mild COVID-19. The study, taken as a whole, reports: Chiefly within CM and EM were the contracting CD4+ clones; CD8+ ones were within EMRA.

TCRdb re-called the 5' RACE reads with MiXCR, one entry per CDR3 protein. Here the sample spans 350,000 to 500,000 distinct CDR3 sequences, about 22% being singletons. Germline lookup yields CDR1 DFQATT and CDR2 SNEGSKA (reference sequence). CDR3 length: 15 amino acids. J lost 2 bases, V lost 3 bases, and 7 bases had no gene match. This chain connects TRBV20-1 to TRBJ2-7, with 10 bases identical to TRBD2. The sequence was collected from an adult woman who had mild COVID-19 (a few samples of this study predate the infection). Cell type and time point are not known. The sequencing sample was made of PBMCs or a T cell subset sorted from them (not recorded which). The CDR3 spells CSASVLSGRAYEQYF. CDR3 nucleotide sequence: TGCAGTGCTAGCGTTCTCAGCGGGAGGGCCTACGAGCAGTACTTC.